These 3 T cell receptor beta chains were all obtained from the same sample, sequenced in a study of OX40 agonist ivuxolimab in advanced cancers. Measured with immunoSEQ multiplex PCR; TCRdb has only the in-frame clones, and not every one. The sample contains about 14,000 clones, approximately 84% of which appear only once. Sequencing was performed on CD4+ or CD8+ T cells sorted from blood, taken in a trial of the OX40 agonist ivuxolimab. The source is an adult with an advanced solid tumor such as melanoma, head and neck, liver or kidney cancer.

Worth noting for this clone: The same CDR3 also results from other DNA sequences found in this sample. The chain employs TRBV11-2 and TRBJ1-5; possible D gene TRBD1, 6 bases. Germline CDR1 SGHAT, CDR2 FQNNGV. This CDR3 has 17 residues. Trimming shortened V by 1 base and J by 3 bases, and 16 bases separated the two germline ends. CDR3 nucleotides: TGTGCCAGCAGCTTAGGACCGGGGGGCGTTGACAATCAGCCCCAGCATTTT. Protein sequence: CASSLGPGGVDNQPQHF.

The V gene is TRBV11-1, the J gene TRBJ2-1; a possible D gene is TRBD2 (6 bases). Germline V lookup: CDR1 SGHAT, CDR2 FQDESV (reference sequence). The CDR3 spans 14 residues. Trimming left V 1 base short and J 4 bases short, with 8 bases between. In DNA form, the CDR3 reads TGTGCCAGCAGCTTAGAGGCGGGGTACAATGAGCAGTTCTTC. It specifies CASSLEAGYNEQFF.

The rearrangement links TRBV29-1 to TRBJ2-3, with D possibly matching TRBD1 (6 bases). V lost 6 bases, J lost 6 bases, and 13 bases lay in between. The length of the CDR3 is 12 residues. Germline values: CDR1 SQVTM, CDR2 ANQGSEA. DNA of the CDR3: TGCAGCGTCCGAACAGGGACCGATACGCAGTATTTT. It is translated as CSVRTGTDTQYF.